The rows below give T cell receptor beta chains drawn from one sample of a study of CD8 T cells in ankylosing spondylitis. TCRdb re-called the 5' RACE reads through MiXCR, storing one row per CDR3 protein. In the table there are 45,000 or so distinct CDR3 sequences, approximately 11% of which are singletons. Sequenced sample: blood, either unsorted or a sorted T cell fraction (not recorded which). The receptors here all came from a male donor with ankylosing spondylitis or in good health (not recorded which). Both conserved end residues are part of each CDR3. Each record gives: V gene, J gene, CDR3 protein.

TRBV20-1,TRBJ1-1,CSARDPWEQGLGTEAFF
TRBV5-1,TRBJ2-5,CASSFSTGTLGEETQYF
TRBV5-1,TRBJ1-1,CASRKEGWNTEAFF
TRBV3-1,TRBJ2-7,CASSPVGSSYEQYF
TRBV2,TRBJ2-5,CAATKQGLGETQYF
TRBV20-1,TRBJ2-3,CSARGLAGVSGTDTQYF
TRBV7-2,TRBJ1-3,CASSLAGSGNTIYF
TRBV2,TRBJ1-1,CASSEWGRGGTEAFF
TRBV3-1,TRBJ2-1,CASSQVAGSYNEQFF
TRBV6-4,TRBJ1-2,CASRPRDSVFSNYGYTF
TRBV12-3/TRBV12-4,TRBJ2-5,CASSFERETQYF
TRBV7-2,TRBJ2-1,CASSPNHITRGYNEQFF
TRBV6-5,TRBJ1-2,CASSYSADRTYGYTF
TRBV2,TRBJ2-7,CASSEAVGQGTYEQYF
TRBV18,TRBJ2-3,CASSPRGGSTDTQYF
TRBV5-6,TRBJ2-1,CASSLYLSEQFF
TRBV12-3/TRBV12-4,TRBJ1-1,CASSLGRQGAFF
TRBV2,TRBJ2-7,CASSEGKKYF
TRBV10-3,TRBJ1-5,CAISESIRGADNQPQHF
TRBV19,TRBJ1-6,CASTVGSSNSPLHF
TRBV7-2,TRBJ2-1,CASRIAGGPDEQFF
TRBV10-3,TRBJ1-1,CAISDGGNTEAFF